This T cell receptor (beta chain) came from a study of T cell responses to AZD1222 COVID-19 vaccine. Across the whole study: Both about-4-week and about-12-week second-dose recipients were combined.

Only a few counts were recorded for this clone. Its antigen remains unknown. Clones were sequenced by immunoSEQ multiplex PCR, and TCRdb holds only the in-frame ones, with some missing. Of over 100,000 clones in the sample, around 82% were seen once. Regarding the study as a whole: Baseline seropositivity characterized only 5 to 7 AZD1222 recipients. Reports indicate that nearly half of spike-specific TCRs are directed at unmutated variant regions. There were mostly white British donors and more females than males, and clonal diversity was possibly underestimated.

The clonotype comes from an adult in good health. This specimen consisted of peripheral blood, obtained on day 0 of AZD1222 vaccination.

CDR3 sequence reads: CASSSTRDSHTQYF. The CDR3 nucleotides are TGCGCCAGCAGCTCAACCAGGGACAGTCATACGCAGTATTTT. This rearrangement joins TRBV5-1 to TRBJ2-3; TRBD1 aligns across 7 bases. Trimming cost V 3 bases and J 7 bases; bases outside gene matches: 8. The CDR3 spans 14 residues. Germline V gives CDR1 SGHRS, CDR2 YFSETQ.